This TCR beta chain emerged from a study of blood T cell repertoires in COVID-19. Data came from immunoSEQ multiplex PCR; TCRdb stores just in-frame clones and leaves some out. The sample has roughly 200,000 clones, about 88% seen once; the top ten hold under 3%. The germline V gene encodes CDR1 MRHNA and CDR2 SNTAGT. The CDR3 consists of 15 residues. V lost 3 bases and J 0 bases, leaving 10 bases between the germline ends. V and J are TRBV6-4 and TRBJ2-3; D gene unclear. This clonotype was sampled from a woman in her 30s with active or convalescent COVID-19. The sequencing input was peripheral blood. CDR3 coding DNA: TGTGCCAGCAGTGAGGGCGCCACTAGCACAGATACGCAGTATTTT. It specifies CASSEGATSTDTQYF.